The 15 T cell receptor beta chains below come from one sample, sequenced in a study of shared clonotypes between healthy human individuals. Sequenced by immunoSEQ multiplex PCR; TCRdb stores in-frame clones only, minus some. The repertoire holds about 680,000 clones, with around 73% as singletons. Sequencing was carried out using memory CD4+ T cells sorted from blood. Subset given: CD45RA-negative fraction. The receptors come from a woman aged 30 to 39 in good health.

There are a few counts of this clone. The chain is built from TRBV4-2 and TRBJ2-5; the match to TRBD2 covers 8 bases. The CDR3 covers 15 residues. CDR1 and CDR2 (germline): LGHNA, YNFKEQ. The V gene end was trimmed by 6 bases and the J gene end by 2 bases; junction bases not matched to a gene: 8. The CDR3 coding sequence is TGTGCCAGCAGGCCGGGACTAGACTCACAAGAGACCCAGTACTTC. This codes for CASRPGLDSQETQYF.

This clone was counted a few times. The chain links TRBV27 to TRBJ1-2; 9 positions agree with TRBD1. This CDR3 is built from 15 residues. V trimming: 5 bases; J trimming: 4 bases; junction bases outside the gene matches: 8. Germline lookup yields CDR1 MNHEY and CDR2 SMNVEV (reference sequence). The CDR3 DNA follows: TGTGCCAGCAGTAAAACCGGGACAGGGCCCTATGGCTACACCTTC. It codes for CASSKTGTGPYGYTF.

Concerning this clone: Additional DNA sequences in this sample encode the identical CDR3. This rearrangement joins TRBV5-1 to TRBJ2-1, with 8 nucleotides matching TRBD2. This CDR3 spans 15 amino acids. J lost 0 bases, V lost 6 bases, and 5 bases had no gene match. Germline V gene lookup returns CDR1 SGHRS and CDR2 YFSETQ. The CDR3 region has the DNA TGCGCCAGCACCCGCGGGGGGAGCTCCTACAATGAGCAGTTCTTC. This encodes CASTRGGSSYNEQFF. Using reference TRBV5-1 and TRBJ2-1 for the parts outside the CDR3, the full variable domain is KAGVTQTPRYLIKTRGQQVTLSCSPISGHRSVSWYQQTPGQGLQFLFEYFSETQRNKGNFPGRFSGRQFSNSRSEMNVSTLELGDSALYLCASTRGGSSYNEQFFGPGTRLTVL.

The chain has TRBV5-1 and TRBJ2-1; 13 positions agree with TRBD2. Per the germline V gene, CDR1 is SGHRS and CDR2 is YFSETQ. The CDR3 length is 15 residues. Losses at the gene ends were 4 bases for V and 4 bases for J; bases not matched to a gene: 2. In DNA form, the CDR3 reads TGCGCCAGCAGCCCGGGACTAGCGGGGTACAATGAGCAGTTCTTC. This encodes CASSPGLAGYNEQFF.

This CDR3 is CASSPPLSSGANVLTF. In nucleotides, the CDR3 is TGTGCCAGCTCACCACCGCTGAGCTCTGGGGCCAACGTCCTGACTTTC. This chain links TRBV18 with TRBJ2-6, with D uncertain. The CDR3 loop spans 16 amino acids. Germline CDR1 and CDR2: KGHSH and LQKENI. Trimming took off 0 bases at V and 0 bases at J, with 6 bases between the two ends.

This sequence joins TRBV2 and TRBJ2-3; D remains unclear. The CDR3 covers 12 residues. The V gene lost 11 bases and the J gene lost 5 bases, with 14 bases spanning the gap. From germline, CDR1 is SNHLY and CDR2 FYNNEI. CDR3 nucleotide sequence: TGTGCCCGCGGTTCTTTGGGAGATACGCAGTATTTT. Its translation: CARGSLGDTQYF.

This clone was observed once. The chain carries TRBV5-1 and TRBJ2-2, with TRBD2 matching 11 bases. Trimming at V came to 4 bases and at J to 2 bases, leaving 4 bases not matched to a gene. CDR1 is SGHRS and CDR2 is YFSETQ in the germline V gene. The CDR3 sequence is 16 residues long. CDR3 sequence: CASSATSGVNTGELFF. The CDR3 DNA follows: TGCGCCAGCAGCGCGACTAGCGGGGTAAACACCGGGGAGCTGTTTTTT.

V usage is TRBV19 and J usage is TRBJ2-3; the match to TRBD2 covers 7 bases. From germline, CDR1 is LNHDA and CDR2 SQIVND (reference sequence). V was clipped by 10 bases and J by 5 bases; unmatched bases: 12. The CDR3 extends over 14 amino acids. Here the CDR3 DNA reads TGTGCCACCCGCGTTTCCAGGGAGGGAGATACGCAGTATTTT. Translating gives CATRVSREGDTQYF.

CDR3 sequence: CASSRTSGSLRYNEQFF. The CDR3 DNA reads as TGTGCCAGTAGCCGGACTAGCGGGAGTCTCCGCTACAATGAGCAGTTCTTC. The V call is TRBV19, the J call TRBJ2-1; 13 bases agree with TRBD2. CDR1 is LNHDA, CDR2 SQIVND, per germline (reference sequence). V shed 6 bases, J shed 3 bases, and the junction held 8 bases outside the gene matches. There are 17 residues in the CDR3.

The chain links TRBV14 to TRBJ2-1; TRBD2 is a possible D gene (7 bases). Per the germline V gene, CDR1 is SGHDN and CDR2 is FVKESK. V lost 0 bases and J 8 bases, leaving 20 bases between the germline ends. This CDR3 spans 17 amino acids. DNA for the CDR3: TGTGCCAGCAGCCAAGATCGAGGGGGGGTCTTCCTCCATGAGCAGTTCTTC. Protein: CASSQDRGGVFLHEQFF.

This chain joins TRBV19 and TRBJ1-1; D is perhaps TRBD1 (6 bases). The V end was cut by 6 bases, the J end by 5 bases, with 13 bases between. The CDR3 spans 13 residues. The germline V gene encodes CDR1 LNHDA and CDR2 SQIVND (reference sequence). The CDR3 coding sequence is TGTGCCAGTAGCGAGGGGGGGAGGACTGAAGCTTTCTTT. It yields the protein CASSEGGRTEAFF.

This clone has more than one count but fewer than ten. The genes are TRBV5-4 and TRBJ2-2; perhaps TRBD2 as D (5 bases). Trimming stripped 4 bases from V and 5 bases from J, with 18 bases between. The germline V gene encodes CDR1 SGHNT and CDR2 YYREEE (reference sequence). The CDR3 runs to 16 residues. CDR3 sequence: CASSRGAGDFTGELFF. DNA for the CDR3: TGTGCCAGCAGCCGGGGTGCGGGCGACTTTACCGGGGAGCTGTTTTTT.

This CDR3 is CASSLVVLNEQFF. The CDR3 nucleotides read TGTGCCAGCAGCTTAGTAGTTTTGAATGAGCAGTTCTTC. V is TRBV7-9 and J is TRBJ2-1; no firm D call. The length of the CDR3 is 13 residues. CDR1 and CDR2 (germline): SEHNR, FQNEAQ (reference sequence). Trimming took 1 base from V and 7 from J, leaving 8 bases between them.

The rearrangement joins TRBV2 to TRBJ1-1; TRBD1 is a possible D gene (6 bases). V was clipped by 6 bases and J by 4 bases, with 15 bases between them. Germline-derived CDR1 and CDR2 are SNHLY and FYNNEI. This CDR3 contains 14 residues. CDR3 sequence (DNA): TGTGCCAGCAGCCCGCCCGTCAGGGGCACTGAAGCTTTCTTT. Residues: CASSPPVRGTEAFF.

The chain is built from TRBV6-5 and TRBJ1-1; no clear D gene. The V gene's germline CDR1 is MNHEY and CDR2 SVGAGI. Trimming shortened V by 4 bases and J by 5 bases, and 14 bases separated the two germline ends. This CDR3 spans 14 amino acids. The CDR3 reads CASSSQMRETEAFF. The DNA of the CDR3 is TGTGCCAGCAGTTCCCAAATGAGGGAAACTGAAGCTTTCTTT.